This TCR beta chain originates from a study of T cells in Graves' hyperthyroidism and ophthalmopathy. PBMCs were obtained from under 13 ml fresh peripheral blood. Researchers took RNA transcripts and amplified the TCR beta CDR3 regions from them. First-round RT-PCR targeting the TCR CDR3 was performed with the HTBI primer set. TCRdb re-derived calls from the multiplex PCR reads in MiXCR, one entry per CDR3 protein. The profile shows some 650,000 distinct CDR3 sequences, roughly 15% of them singletons. The V and J ends lost 7 bases and 3 bases respectively, with 13 bases between them. The CDR3 runs 15 residues. CDR1 and CDR2 from the germline V gene are MNHNS and SASEGT. Study conclusions and caveats: Also found in blood were most expanded thyroid clonotypes above 0.001. Onset of ophthalmopathy came a median approximately 6.9 months after the model predicted it.

This clonotype was detected ten times or more. Its specificity is not known. The sequence was obtained from a woman aged 40 to 55 with Graves' ophthalmopathy. This chain joins TRBV6-1 and TRBJ2-6, with D tentatively TRBD1 or TRBD2 (5 bases each). Sequences were obtained from blood. CDR3 amino acids: CASMVGTGGANVLTF. The CDR3, as DNA: TGTGCCAGCATGGTGGGGACGGGTGGGGCCAACGTCCTGACTTTC.